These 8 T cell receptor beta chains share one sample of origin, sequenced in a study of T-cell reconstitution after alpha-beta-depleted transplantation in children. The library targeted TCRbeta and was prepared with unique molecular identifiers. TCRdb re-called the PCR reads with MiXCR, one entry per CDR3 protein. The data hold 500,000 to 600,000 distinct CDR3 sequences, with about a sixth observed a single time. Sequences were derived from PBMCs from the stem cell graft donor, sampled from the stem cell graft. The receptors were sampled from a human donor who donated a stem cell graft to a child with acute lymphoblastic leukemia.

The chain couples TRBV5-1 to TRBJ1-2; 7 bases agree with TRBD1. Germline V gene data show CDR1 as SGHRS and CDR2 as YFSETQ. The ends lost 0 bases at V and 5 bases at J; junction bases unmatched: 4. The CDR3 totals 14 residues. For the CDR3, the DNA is TGCGCCAGCAGCTTGGGCGGGACAGCTTATGGCTACACCTTC. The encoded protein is CASSLGGTAYGYTF.

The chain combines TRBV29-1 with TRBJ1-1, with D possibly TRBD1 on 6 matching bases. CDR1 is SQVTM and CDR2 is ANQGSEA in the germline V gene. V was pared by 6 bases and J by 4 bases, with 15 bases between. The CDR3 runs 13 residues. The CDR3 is CSVLRGWGTEAFF. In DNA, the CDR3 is TGCAGCGTCCTAAGGGGGTGGGGCACTGAAGCTTTCTTT.

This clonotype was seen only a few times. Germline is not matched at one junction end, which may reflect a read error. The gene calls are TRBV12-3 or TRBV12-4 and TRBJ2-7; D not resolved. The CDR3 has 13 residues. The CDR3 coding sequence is TGTGCCAGCAGTTTTTCTCTCTCCAACGAGCAGTACTTC. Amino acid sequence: CASSFSLSNEQYF.

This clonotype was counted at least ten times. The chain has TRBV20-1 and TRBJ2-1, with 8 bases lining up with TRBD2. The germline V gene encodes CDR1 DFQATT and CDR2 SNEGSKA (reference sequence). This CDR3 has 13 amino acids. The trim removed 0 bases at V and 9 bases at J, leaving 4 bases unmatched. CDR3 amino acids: CSARDPGGVEQFF. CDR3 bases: TGCAGTGCTAGAGATCCGGGAGGGGTTGAGCAGTTCTTC.

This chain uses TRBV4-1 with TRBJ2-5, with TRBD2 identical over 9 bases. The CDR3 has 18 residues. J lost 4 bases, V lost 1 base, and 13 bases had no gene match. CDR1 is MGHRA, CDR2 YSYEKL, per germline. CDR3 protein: CASSQVSSGVGLGETQYF. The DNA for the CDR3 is TGCGCCAGCAGCCAAGTGTCTAGCGGGGTGGGGTTGGGAGAGACCCAGTACTTC.

The CDR3 region has the DNA TGCGCCAGCAGCTTCGCCGGCGGGACAGGGTTAATAAATGAGCAGTTCTTC. As protein: CASSFAGGTGLINEQFF. V gene TRBV5-1 combines with J gene TRBJ2-1; 9 bases fit TRBD1. Per germline, CDR1 SGHRS and CDR2 YFSETQ. With 2 bases clipped from V and 7 bases from J, the junction kept 13 bases outside the gene matches. CDR3 length: 17 residues.

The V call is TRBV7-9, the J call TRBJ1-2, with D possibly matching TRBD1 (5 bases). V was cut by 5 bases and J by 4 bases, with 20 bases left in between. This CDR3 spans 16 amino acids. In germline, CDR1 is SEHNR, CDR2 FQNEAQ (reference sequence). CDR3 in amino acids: CASSPRLTGESYGYTF. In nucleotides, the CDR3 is TGTGCCAGCAGCCCGAGACTGACGGGGGAGAGCTATGGCTACACCTTC.

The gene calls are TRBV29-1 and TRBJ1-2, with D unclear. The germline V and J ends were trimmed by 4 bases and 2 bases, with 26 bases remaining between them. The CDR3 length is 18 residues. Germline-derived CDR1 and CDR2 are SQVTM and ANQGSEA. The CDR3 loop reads CSVGRAAAYEPLNYGYTF. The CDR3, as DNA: TGCAGCGTTGGCCGTGCAGCCGCTTACGAACCCTTAAACTATGGCTACACCTTC.